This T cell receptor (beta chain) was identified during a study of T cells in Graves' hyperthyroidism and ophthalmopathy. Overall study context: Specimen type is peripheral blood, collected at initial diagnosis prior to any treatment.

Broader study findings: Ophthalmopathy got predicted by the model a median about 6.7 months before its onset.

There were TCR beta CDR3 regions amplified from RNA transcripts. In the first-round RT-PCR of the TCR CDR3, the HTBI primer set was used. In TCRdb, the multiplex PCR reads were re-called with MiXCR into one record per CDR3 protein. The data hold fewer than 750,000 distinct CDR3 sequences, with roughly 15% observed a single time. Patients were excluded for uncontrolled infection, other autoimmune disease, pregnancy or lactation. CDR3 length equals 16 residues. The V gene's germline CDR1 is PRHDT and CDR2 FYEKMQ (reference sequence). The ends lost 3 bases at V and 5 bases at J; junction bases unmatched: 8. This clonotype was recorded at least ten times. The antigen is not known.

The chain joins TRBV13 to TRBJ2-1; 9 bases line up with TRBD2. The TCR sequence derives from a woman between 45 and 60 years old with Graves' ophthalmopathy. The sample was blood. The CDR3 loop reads CASSFTRLAEHNEQFF. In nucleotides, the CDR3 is TGTGCCAGCAGCTTCACCAGACTAGCGGAGCACAATGAGCAGTTCTTC. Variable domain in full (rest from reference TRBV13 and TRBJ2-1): AAGVIQSPRHLIKEKRETATLKCYPIPRHDTVYWYQQGPGQDPQFLISFYEKMQSDKGSIPDRFSAQQFSDYHSELNMSSLELGDSALYFCASSFTRLAEHNEQFFGPGTRLTVL.